This T cell receptor (beta chain) appears in the sequencing data of a study of cytomegalovirus exposure and HLA in healthy donors. The CDR3 is 13 residues long. The germline CDR1 and CDR2 sequences are SGHVS and FQNEAQ. V gave up 1 base and J gave up 6 bases, with 7 bases separating them. Amplification used 60 Vbeta primers and 13 Jbeta primers. Only in-frame clones appear in the TCRdb table, and some are missing; sequencing was by immunoSEQ multiplex PCR. The sample yields about 120,000 clones, around 77% seen once. This chain connects TRBV7-8 to TRBJ1-5; TRBD1 might be the D (5 bases). The sequencing sample was made of PBMCs. This receptor was identified in a human donor in good health. CDR3 nucleotide sequence: TGTGCCAGCAGCTTAGAGGGGATTCAGCCCCAGCATTTT. It encodes CASSLEGIQPQHF. The full variable domain, completed using reference TRBV7-8 and TRBJ1-5, is GAGVSQSPRYKVAKRGQDVALRCDPISGHVSLFWYQQALGQGPEFLTYFQNEAQLDKSGLPSDRFFAERPEGSVSTLKIQRTQQEDSAVYLCASSLEGIQPQHFGDGTRLSIL.